The table lists the clone carrying this T cell receptor (beta chain) with a few counts. The antigen remains undetermined. Unique molecular identifiers were present on cDNA, and template switching added a universal primer site. MiXCR, run by TCRdb on the 5' RACE reads, gives a single entry per CDR3 protein. The sample lists over 200,000 distinct CDR3 sequences; around 9.6% were seen once. This CDR3 contains 13 residues. The germline gives CDR1 SGHKS, CDR2 YYEKEE (reference sequence). The V end lost 1 base, the J end lost 5 bases, and 7 bases lay between the germline ends. These data are taken from a study of identical twins. General observations from the study: Conclusions were drawn cross-sectionally by statistical analysis, without following the same donors. Fewer insertions were carried by abundant cord blood beta clonotypes, but none was seen in memory repertoires. Out-of-frame beta sequences exhibited a weaker degree of excess twin sharing.

The chain links TRBV5-5 to TRBJ2-1; TRBD2 might be the D (5 bases). The receptor was derived from a woman younger than 30 in good health. The sequenced sample consisted of memory (CD45RO+) T cells sorted from blood. The DNA for the CDR3 is TGTGCCAGCAGCTTGTACGGGGACAATGAGCAGTTCTTC. It is translated as CASSLYGDNEQFF.